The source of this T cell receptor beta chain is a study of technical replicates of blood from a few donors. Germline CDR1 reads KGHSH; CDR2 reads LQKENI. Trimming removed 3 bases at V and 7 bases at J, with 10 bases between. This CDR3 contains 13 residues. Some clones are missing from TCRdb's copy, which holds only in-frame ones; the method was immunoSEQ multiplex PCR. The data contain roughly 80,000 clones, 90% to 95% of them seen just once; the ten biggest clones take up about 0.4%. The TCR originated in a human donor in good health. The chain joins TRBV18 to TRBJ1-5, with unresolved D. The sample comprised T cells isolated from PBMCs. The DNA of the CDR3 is TGTGCCAGCTCACCTGGTCAGAACCAGCCCCAGCATTTT. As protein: CASSPGQNQPQHF.